This TCR beta chain emerged from a study of blood T cell repertoires in COVID-19. Study-level background: Sources were T cells, B-cell-depleted T cells, or PBMCs; the material itself was cDNA or gDNA.

Original methodology: Estimation of nucleated cell counts was performed using reference gene primer amplification. TCRdb's table, derived via immunoSEQ multiplex PCR, lists solely in-frame clones and lacks some. V and J calls and clone size are given by that table; D and trimming were obtained from the DNA. The profile shows about 80,000 clones, around 81% of them singletons. The sequence came from a human donor in a cohort sampled during active COVID-19. Sequencing was carried out using peripheral blood.

CDR3 in amino acids: CAWSPLRELFF. Here the CDR3 DNA reads TGTGCCTGGAGTCCTCTACGGGAGCTGTTTTTT. The chain is built from TRBV30 and TRBJ2-2; D is ambiguous. The CDR3 is 11 residues long. V was pared by 2 bases and J by 9 bases, with 7 bases between. Germline-derived CDR1 and CDR2 are GTSNPN and SVGIG (reference sequence).